This TCR beta chain was sequenced for a study of blood T cell repertoires in COVID-19. The overall study: Acute and convalescent COVID-19 samples came from the United States, Italy and Spain. PBMCs, B-cell-depleted T cells, or T cells were the source of the cDNA or gDNA that made up the material.

In the authors' workflow: It was from reference gene primer amplification that nucleated cell counts were estimated. Produced via immunoSEQ multiplex PCR; TCRdb's table is partial and in-frame only. V and J calls and clone size are given by that table; D and trimming were obtained from the DNA. This table holds approximately 100,000 clones, around 89% found once. Germline V gene lookup returns CDR1 SGHRS and CDR2 YFSETQ. The CDR3 runs 15 residues. The ends lost 4 bases at V and 2 bases at J; junction bases unmatched: 4. The sequence came from a woman of 80 years or more with acute or convalescent COVID-19. Sequenced input: peripheral blood. The chain has TRBV5-1 and TRBJ2-3; 10 bases line up with TRBD2. This CDR3 reads CASSRTSGLTDTQYF. The CDR3 nucleotides read TGCGCCAGCAGCAGGACTAGCGGACTCACAGATACGCAGTATTTT.